This TCR delta chain is drawn from a study of Vδ1+ human thymocytes. CDR3 length: 21 residues. V was cut by 0 bases and J by 0 bases, with 26 bases left in between. In germline, CDR1 is TSWWSYY, CDR2 QGS. Findings and caveats of the study: TRG sequences recurred across donors, whereas TRD sequences stayed essentially private. Bulk repertoire data may be misinterpreted because of unexpected Vdelta2 sequences. Thymic TRG and TRD repertoires appeared highly polyclonal, with Gaussian CDR3 length distributions.

Extracted RNA was reverse transcribed into cDNA. Pooled V-gene forward primers with one constant-region reverse primer generated the CDR3 amplicons by multiplex PCR. TCRdb ran CATT on the multiplex PCR reads. The data contain under 80,000 delta-chain clones, around 35% of them seen just once; the ten biggest clones take up roughly 0.26%. After alphabeta T cell depletion, CD3+ Vdelta1+ Vdelta2- thymocytes were sorted. Of note for this clone: Antigen: not known.

The rearrangement links TRDV1 to TRDJ1; tentatively, D is TRDD2 (5 bases). This receptor was identified in a boy under two years old who had congenital heart surgery. Input material: Vdelta1+ gamma-delta thymocytes from the thymus. The subset was: FACS-sorted CD3+ TCRalphabeta- TCRVdelta1+ TCRVdelta2- thymocytes. CDR3 coding DNA: TGTGCTCTTGGGGAACTACACCTACTAGGGAGCCCAGAGGGTAACACCGATAAACTCATCTTT. Its protein is CALGELHLLGSPEGNTDKLIF.